The 8 T cell receptor beta chains below come from one sample, sequenced in a study of T cell repertoires in aging, cancer and after chemotherapy. Amplification of TCR beta used genomic DNA extracted from peripheral blood. TRB rearrangements spanning V, D and J were amplified using mixed TRB-A/B primers. TCRdb reprocessed the multiplex PCR reads via MiXCR and lists one record per CDR3 protein. The sample shows about 6,800 distinct CDR3 sequences, over 35% of them seen only once. Source material: blood. The receptors stem from a human donor in good health.

This chain joins TRBV12-3 or TRBV12-4 and TRBJ1-6; D call uncertain. The CDR3 extends over 16 amino acids. Trimming removed 4 bases from V and 3 bases from J, with 13 bases in between. The CDR3 coding sequence is TGTGCCAGCAGTTCACGGGGAGGGTTCTATAATTCACCCCTCCACTTT. This sequence encodes CASSSRGGFYNSPLHF.

The J gene is TRBJ2-2, the V gene TRBV29-1, with D possibly called TRBD1 or TRBD2 (5 bases each). Trimming pared 5 bases from V and 5 bases from J, leaving 21 bases between. The germline V gene has CDR1 SQVTM and CDR2 ANQGSEA. The CDR3 is made up of 16 amino acids. The CDR3 DNA reads as TGCAGCGTTTCGGGGCGCCCTGGGGAACTGACCGGGGAGCTGTTTTTT. Protein product: CSVSGRPGELTGELFF.

This chain uses TRBV27 with TRBJ2-7, with TRBD2 matching over 12 bases. The CDR3 extends over 18 amino acids. Germline CDR1 and CDR2: MNHEY and SMNVEV (reference sequence). V gave up 8 bases and J gave up 3 bases; unmatched junction bases: 17. The CDR3 protein is CASCHLGASGGACYEQYF. DNA of the CDR3: TGTGCCAGCTGCCACCTTGGGGCTAGCGGGGGGGCCTGCTACGAGCAGTACTTC.

This clonotype was seen a handful of times. The chain has TRBV6-5 and TRBJ2-5; D uncertain. From germline, CDR1 is MNHEY and CDR2 SVGAGI. V was trimmed by 3 bases and J by 4 bases, leaving 15 bases between them. CDR3 length: 15 amino acids. In DNA form, the CDR3 reads TGTGCCAGCAGTTATGCGGACGCTAGAGCAGAGACCCAGTACTTC. Translation gives CASSYADARAETQYF.

Notes on this clonotype: At one of its ends the junction is not consistent with the germline gene, which may arise from a read error. V usage is TRBV5-6 and J usage is TRBJ1-2; D remains unclear. Germline V gene lookup returns CDR1 SGHDT and CDR2 YYEEEE. The CDR3 runs 12 residues. The CDR3 DNA sequence: TGCGCCAGCAGCTTGGAGTCCTATGGCTACACCTTC. It codes for CASSLESYGYTF. Variable domain in full (rest from reference TRBV5-6 and TRBJ1-2): DAGVTQSPTHLIKTRGQQVTLRCSPKSGHDTVSWYQQALGQGPQFIFQYYEEEERQRGNFPDRFSGHQFPNYSSELNVNALLLGDSALYLCASSLESYGYTFGSGTRLTVV.

The chain carries TRBV20-1 and TRBJ1-1; the D is unclear. The CDR3 extends over 14 amino acids. The V gene's germline CDR1 is DFQATT and CDR2 SNEGSKA (reference sequence). The V gene lost 0 bases and the J gene lost 7 bases, with 15 bases spanning the gap. This CDR3 reads CSARDSSVEFEAFF. Here the CDR3 DNA reads TGCAGTGCTAGAGATAGTAGTGTGGAGTTTGAAGCTTTCTTT.

Points on this clonotype: At one of its ends the junction is not consistent with the germline gene, which may arise from a read error. The gene calls are TRBV20-1 and TRBJ1-2, with 9 bases fitting TRBD1. This CDR3 contains 16 residues. CDR1 and CDR2 from the germline V gene are DFQATT and SNEGSKA (reference sequence). CDR3 nucleotide sequence: TGCAGTTCTAGCTTTCCGGACAGGGGCGCTAACTATGGCTACACCTTC. Translating it yields CSSSFPDRGANYGYTF.

The rearrangement uses TRBV6-1 and TRBJ2-3; 8 nucleotides line up with TRBD2. The length of the CDR3 is 14 residues. The trim removed 10 bases at V and 1 base at J, leaving 7 bases unmatched. Germline CDR1 reads MNHNS; CDR2 reads SASEGT. The CDR3 region is CATDTTSGTDTQYF. In DNA form, the CDR3 reads TGTGCCACCGATACGACTAGCGGCACAGATACGCAGTATTTT.